One sample yielded the 20 T cell receptor beta chains listed below, sequenced in a study of CD8+CD57+ T cells in acquired aplastic anemia. Both TCR beta VDJ combination and CDR3 sequence profiling were carried out. Genomic DNA was the template for this profiling. TCRdb recomputed calls from the reads with MiXCR, one row per CDR3 protein. This sample has some 160,000 distinct CDR3 sequences, with approximately 51% found just once. All patients picked for sequencing had shown, by flow cytometry, an expansion of CD8+CD57+ cells. The sample consisted of sorted CD4+, CD8+, or CD8+CD57+ T cells (not recorded which) from PBMCs. The receptors stem from a human donor with aplastic anemia.

The rearrangement links TRBV3-1 to TRBJ2-7; TRBD2 matches 11 bases. J gave up 4 bases and V 4 bases, and 6 bases lay outside the gene matches. CDR1 is LGHDT and CDR2 is YNNKEL in the germline V gene (reference sequence). The CDR3 is 15 residues long. The CDR3 here is CASSRSGTSGYEQYF. Here the CDR3 DNA reads TGTGCCAGCAGCCGATCTGGGACTAGCGGATACGAGCAGTACTTC.

Many counts were recorded for this clonotype. The J gene is TRBJ1-5, the V gene TRBV6-1, with TRBD1 as a possible D gene (5 bases). CDR1 is MNHNS, CDR2 SASEGT, per germline. V lost 2 bases and J 4 bases, leaving 6 bases between the germline ends. The length of the CDR3 is 13 residues. The CDR3 protein is CASSESGNQPQHF. In nucleotides, the CDR3 is TGTGCCAGCAGTGAATCAGGGAATCAGCCCCAGCATTTT.

The V and J genes are TRBV7-9 and TRBJ2-7, with TRBD1 matching over 9 bases. The germline V gene has CDR1 SEHNR and CDR2 FQNEAQ (reference sequence). This CDR3 is built from 16 residues. V was pared by 5 bases and J by 0 bases, with 8 bases of the junction left unmatched. In DNA, the CDR3 is TGTGCCAGCAGCCCTCTCGGGACAGGGAACTCCTACGAGCAGTACTTC. As protein: CASSPLGTGNSYEQYF.

This clonotype was seen a handful of times. This chain connects TRBV3-1 to TRBJ1-2, with D tentatively TRBD1 (6 bases). The CDR3 extends over 16 amino acids. Germline CDR1 LGHDT, CDR2 YNNKEL (reference sequence). The germline V and J ends were trimmed by 2 bases and 1 base, with 14 bases remaining between them. The CDR3 loop reads CASSQRQVRGNYGYTF. CDR3 bases: TGTGCCAGCAGCCAACGACAGGTTAGAGGTAACTATGGCTACACCTTC.

Points on this clonotype: This likely comes from a read error, as the CDR3 has no conserved phenylalanine or tryptophan at its end. The chain links TRBV5-1 to TRBJ2-2; 9 bases match TRBD1. J lost 4 bases, V lost 4 bases, and 5 bases had no gene match. This CDR3 has 15 residues. Germline V gives CDR1 SGHRS, CDR2 YFSETQ. In nucleotides, the CDR3 is TGCGCCAGCAGCCCCGGGACAGGGTTCACCGGGGAGCTGTTTTCT. Amino acids: CASSPGTGFTGELFS.

This clonotype showed up just a few times. The chain couples TRBV20-1 to TRBJ1-5; D call uncertain. V was shortened by 3 bases and J by 1 base, with 4 bases between the two germline ends. The CDR3 loop spans 12 amino acids. Germline V CDR1 and CDR2: DFQATT, SNEGSKA (reference sequence). The CDR3 bases are TGCAGTGCTAGCGGGAGCAATCAGCCCCAGCATTTT. The encoded protein is CSASGSNQPQHF.

As to this clonotype: A single base separates this from a much larger clone, so it may be a read error. The J gene is TRBJ2-3, the V gene TRBV11-1; D remains ambiguous. The germline CDR1 and CDR2 sequences are SGHAT and FQDESV (reference sequence). The CDR3 is 16 amino acids. The ends were cut back, 5 bases at V and 0 bases at J, with 15 bases in the middle. CDR3 coding DNA: TGTGCCAGCAGCCTAGGTCCCCCGGGTAGCACAGATACGCAGTATTTT. Translated, it gives CASSLGPPGSTDTQYF.

As concerns this clonotype: This may be a read error, as it is one base from a much larger clone. The chain uses TRBV6-1 and TRBJ1-1; 8 bases agree with TRBD1. Germline V CDR1 and CDR2: MNHNS, SASEGT. The CDR3 sequence is 15 residues long. The CDR3 DNA is TGTGCCAGCAGACTGACAGGGGAGGGGAACACTGAAGCTTCCTTT. Translation: CASRLTGEGNTEASF.

This clonotype was recorded only once. This chain connects TRBV29-1 to TRBJ2-5; D not resolved. V lost 6 bases and J 2 bases, leaving 7 bases between the germline ends. The germline gives CDR1 SQVTM, CDR2 ANQGSEA. This CDR3 has 11 amino acids. The CDR3 nucleotides read TGCAGCGTGAAGATACAAGAGACCCAGTACTTC. Protein product: CSVKIQETQYF.

This clonotype was counted only a few times. This chain uses TRBV28 with TRBJ1-2; a possible D gene is TRBD1 (6 bases). CDR1 and CDR2 (germline): MDHEN, SYDVKM. The CDR3 covers 14 residues. Trimming cost V 4 bases and J 4 bases, with 13 bases left between them. The CDR3 spells CASSSPGRGYGYTF. CDR3 coding DNA: TGTGCCAGCAGTTCCCCCGGCAGGGGCTATGGCTACACCTTC.

This clonotype occurred many times. The chain employs TRBV6-2 or TRBV6-3 and TRBJ2-7; weak D call: TRBD1 (6 bases). Trimming shortened V by 6 bases and J by 0 bases, and 12 bases separated the two germline ends. The CDR3 is 14 amino acids. The germline CDR1 and CDR2 sequences are MNHEY and SVGEGT. CDR3 residues: CASRRQASSYEQYV. The CDR3 DNA follows: TGTGCCAGCAGACGACAGGCTAGCTCCTACGAGCAGTACGTC.

In its sample, this clonotype was seen many times. V usage is TRBV28 and J usage is TRBJ2-5; D ambiguous. CDR3 length equals 13 residues. Germline V CDR1 and CDR2: MDHEN, SYDVKM. V lost 8 bases to trimming and J lost 2 bases, with 12 bases between them. CDR3 sequence (DNA): TGTGCCAGCCGAACTGGTACTCAAGAGACCCAGTACTTC. Amino acids: CASRTGTQETQYF.

This clonotype was picked up many times. J is TRBJ1-1 and V is TRBV5-1; 10 positions match TRBD1. The CDR3 has 14 amino acids. Germline-derived CDR1 and CDR2 are SGHRS and YFSETQ. Losses at the gene ends were 3 bases for V and 4 bases for J; bases not matched to a gene: 3. CDR3 region: CASSSGQGSTEAFF. CDR3 bases: TGCGCCAGCAGCTCGGGACAGGGGTCCACTGAAGCTTTCTTT.

The chain employs TRBV19 and TRBJ1-5; tentatively, D is TRBD1 (5 bases). Germline values: CDR1 LNHDA, CDR2 SQIVND (reference sequence). The CDR3 has 15 amino acids. Deletions cut 5 bases from V and 0 bases from J, with 11 bases between. The CDR3 DNA reads TGTGCCAGTAGTCCAGGGACTGTTAGCAATCAGCCCCAGCATTTT. Encoded protein: CASSPGTVSNQPQHF.

This clonotype came up once. The chain carries TRBV19 and TRBJ2-7; 9 bases fit TRBD1. The V and J ends lost 6 bases and 2 bases, in that order; junction bases with no gene match: 8. The germline gives CDR1 LNHDA, CDR2 SQIVND (reference sequence). The CDR3 runs 15 residues. The CDR3 nucleotides are TGTGCCAGTAGCGGGGTAGGGACAGGGACCTACGAGCAGTACGTC. Residues: CASSGVGTGTYEQYV.

V and J are TRBV19 and TRBJ2-7; D ambiguous. V was trimmed by 5 bases and J by 3 bases, leaving 14 bases between them. Germline assignment: CDR1 LNHDA and CDR2 SQIVND (reference sequence). CDR3 length equals 14 residues. CDR3 sequence: CASSHAGGDYEQYV. DNA of the CDR3: TGTGCCAGTAGTCACGCAGGCGGAGACTACGAGCAGTACGTC.

This clonotype is a singleton in its sample. The V call is TRBV6-1, the J call TRBJ2-1; 12 nucleotides match TRBD1. The CDR3 runs 14 residues. From germline, CDR1 is MNHNS and CDR2 SASEGT. Unmatched junction bases numbered 9, after V lost 8 bases and J lost 10 bases. The CDR3 region has the DNA TGTGCCAGCGATCCGGGACAGGGGGCGCCCGAGCAGTTCTTC. Its protein is CASDPGQGAPEQFF.

This clonotype was recorded at least ten times. V and J are TRBV3-1 and TRBJ1-1; D uncertain. Trimming cost V 4 bases and J 2 bases, with 8 bases left between them. CDR1 is LGHDT and CDR2 is YNNKEL in the germline V gene (reference sequence). The CDR3 has 13 residues. In nucleotides, the CDR3 is TGTGCCAGCAGCCCAGACATTAACACTGAAGCTTTCTTT. Translated: CASSPDINTEAFF.

The chain employs TRBV4-1 and TRBJ1-6; D is unclear. The V gene's germline CDR1 is MGHRA and CDR2 YSYEKL. This CDR3 region has 13 residues. V dropped 2 bases and J dropped 12 bases, with 11 bases sitting between them. CDR3 loop: CASSQYEMRPLHF. The DNA for the CDR3 is TGCGCCAGCAGCCAATACGAAATGAGACCCCTCCACTTT.

The table lists this clonotype with many counts. The rearrangement links TRBV5-4 to TRBJ1-5; no definite D call. Germline lookup yields CDR1 SGHNT and CDR2 YYREEE (reference sequence). This CDR3 contains 13 residues. Between the trimmed V and J ends, which lost 0 bases and 5 bases, there was a span of 6 bases. Here the CDR3 DNA reads TGTGCCAGCAGCTTGGGCCGCGATCAGCCCCAGCATTTT. Residues: CASSLGRDQPQHF.